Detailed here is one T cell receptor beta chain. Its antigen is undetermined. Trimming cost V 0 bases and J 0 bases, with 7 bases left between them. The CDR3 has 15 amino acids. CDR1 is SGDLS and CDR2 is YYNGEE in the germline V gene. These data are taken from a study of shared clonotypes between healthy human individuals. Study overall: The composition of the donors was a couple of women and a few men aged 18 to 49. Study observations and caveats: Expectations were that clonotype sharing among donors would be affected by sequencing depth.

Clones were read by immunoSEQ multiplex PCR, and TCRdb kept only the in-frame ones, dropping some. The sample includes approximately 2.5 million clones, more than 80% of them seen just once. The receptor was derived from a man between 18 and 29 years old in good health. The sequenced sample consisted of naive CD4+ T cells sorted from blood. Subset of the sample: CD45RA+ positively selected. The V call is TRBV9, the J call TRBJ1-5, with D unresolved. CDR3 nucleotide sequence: TGTGCCAGCAGCGTAGAGGCGAATAGCAATCAGCCCCAGCATTTT. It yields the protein CASSVEANSNQPQHF. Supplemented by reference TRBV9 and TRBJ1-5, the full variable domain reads DSGVTQTPKHLITATGQRVTLRCSPRSGDLSVYWYQQSLDQGLQFLIQYYNGEERAKGNILERFSAQQFPDLHSELNLSSLELGDSALYFCASSVEANSNQPQHFGDGTRLSIL.